This record concerns one T cell receptor beta chain sequence. CDR1 and CDR2 from the germline V gene are GTSNPN and SVGIG (reference sequence). J lost 0 bases, V lost 3 bases, and 9 bases had no gene match. The CDR3 runs 19 residues. This specimen belongs to a study of blood T cell repertoires in COVID-19. Methods used by the authors: Amplifying reference gene primers gave estimates of nucleated cell counts. TCRdb's copy holds only in-frame clones and misses some; the assay was immunoSEQ multiplex PCR. V and J calls and clone size are copied from that table; D and trimming were computed from the DNA. Of about 300,000 clones listed, approximately 89% were seen once; the top ten hold over 1.5%.

The origin of this receptor is a woman aged 25 to 39 with COVID-19, enrolled during active disease. V usage is TRBV30 and J usage is TRBJ2-6; 12 bases fit TRBD1. The specimen was peripheral blood. The CDR3 bases are TGTGCCTGGAGGGGCTTACCGGGACAGGGGGCCTCTGGGGCCAACGTCCTGACTTTC. This encodes CAWRGLPGQGASGANVLTF. Together with reference TRBV30 and TRBJ2-6, the CDR3 gives the full variable domain: SQTIHQWPATLVQPVGSPLSLECTVEGTSNPNLYWYRQAAGRGLQLLFYSVGIGQISSEVPQNLSASRPQDRQFILSSKKLLLSDSGFYLCAWRGLPGQGASGANVLTFGAGSRLTVL.